The T cell receptor beta chain described here comes from a study of early T cells in non-severe SARS-CoV-2 infection. About the study: Whole-blood bulk RNA, unsorted, was sequenced, and chains were unpaired.

Details on this clonotype: Its antigen is as yet unknown.

The CDR3 length is 13 residues. From germline, CDR1 is DFQATT and CDR2 SNEGSKA (reference sequence). V dropped 3 bases and J dropped 5 bases, with 12 bases sitting between them. TCRdb re-derived calls from the 5' RACE reads in MiXCR, one entry per CDR3 protein. The data hold approximately 52,000 distinct CDR3 sequences, with over 7% observed a single time. General observations from the study: CD4 and private specificities were missed by VDJdb matching, which favored anti-spike CD8 responses.

The chain joins TRBV20-1 to TRBJ2-3; D is possibly TRBD1 or TRBD2 (6 bases each). The receptor's source is an adult who was a healthcare worker with PCR-confirmed SARS-CoV-2 infection or an uninfected control (not recorded which). Sequenced material: whole blood. CDR3: CSASNGGQDTQYF. CDR3 DNA: TGCAGTGCTAGTAACGGGGGACAAGATACGCAGTATTTT.